This TCR beta chain derives from a study of blood T cells in healthy people across ages. Study-wide findings and caveats: A roughly linear age-dependent decrease characterized TCR beta diversity per million T cells. More naive CD4+ cells and higher diversity were found in long-lived than in aged donors.

With a J-beta primer mix and a sample-barcoded 5' primer, a second PCR ran roughly 6 to 11 cycles. TCRdb called the 5' RACE reads again in MiXCR, with one record for every CDR3 protein. The sample yields 850,000 to 1,100,000 distinct CDR3 sequences, more than 30% seen once. Of note for this clonotype: The antigen remains unidentified.

The sequence was collected from a young man in good health. What was sequenced was blood.

The CDR3 sequence is CASSYFFPWGRPTNGYTF. CDR3 coding DNA: TGTGCCAGCAGTTACTTCTTTCCTTGGGGACGCCCGACAAATGGCTACACCTTC. This chain uses TRBV6-5 with TRBJ1-2; TRBD1 might be the D (5 bases). The germline V gene encodes CDR1 MNHEY and CDR2 SVGAGI. V was cut by 1 base and J by 6 bases, with 24 bases left in between. The CDR3 sequence is 18 residues long.